This is a list of T cell receptor beta chains from one sample in a study of blood T cell repertoires in COVID-19. Profiled with immunoSEQ multiplex PCR; TCRdb holds only in-frame clones, not every one. The repertoire holds 45,000 to 50,000 clones, with 80% to 85% as singletons. The sample taken for sequencing was peripheral blood. Source of these receptors: a man aged 70 or older with acute or convalescent COVID-19. The CDR3 runs from the conserved cysteine through the conserved F or W. A D gene is named only where the DNA matches it firmly. Clone sizes are given selectively: once, few, many, or a class where the clone is expanded.

d_call,j_call,clone_size,v_call,cdr3_nt,cdr3_aa
TRBD2,TRBJ2-1,NA,TRBV27,TGTGCCAGCAGTGCTCCGGGACTAGCGGACAATGAGCAGTTCTTC,CASSAPGLADNEQFF
NA,TRBJ1-2,NA,TRBV4-2,TGTGCCAGCAGCTCCTCCCGGGGTGGCTACACCTTC,CASSSSRGGYTF
NA,TRBJ2-2,NA,TRBV15,TGTGCCACCAGCCCTAGACTGGGCGGGGAGCTGTTTTTT,CATSPRLGGELFF
TRBD2,TRBJ2-2,NA,TRBV28,TGTGCCAGCAGTTTATTAGCGGGAGTGTCTCGCGGGGAGCTGTTTTTT,CASSLLAGVSRGELFF
TRBD2,TRBJ2-2,once,TRBV2,TGTGCCAGCAGTGGGCCAGCGGGAGTGTTGAGTGGGGAGCTGTTTTTT,CASSGPAGVLSGELFF
NA,TRBJ2-7,once,TRBV7-9,TGTGCCAGCAGCTTTGACCGGAGCTCCTACGAGCAGTACTTC,CASSFDRSSYEQYF
NA,TRBJ2-2,NA,TRBV9,TGTGCCAGCAGCCCCCGGCCGCAGGGGAACACCGGGGAGCTGTTTTTT,CASSPRPQGNTGELFF
NA,TRBJ1-2,NA,TRBV29-1,TGCAGCGTTGTTGGGCAGAACTATGGCTACACCTTC,CSVVGQNYGYTF
NA,TRBJ2-7,once,TRBV28,TGTGCCAGCAGTACCAGACAGTACGAGCAGTACTTC,CASSTRQYEQYF
NA,TRBJ1-4,NA,TRBV6-5,TGTGCCAGCAGTTACGCCTCAGGGGCAACTAATGAAAAACTGTTTTTT,CASSYASGATNEKLFF
NA,TRBJ1-5,NA,TRBV6-1,TGTGCCAGCAGTGAAGGGAGGCGGCAGCCCCAGCATTTT,CASSEGRRQPQHF
NA,TRBJ2-5,NA,TRBV25-1,TGTGCCAGCAGTGAAGGTGGAAGTCTCAGGATCGAGACCCAGTACTTC,CASSEGGSLRIETQYF
TRBD1,TRBJ1-5,NA,TRBV28,TGTGCCAGCCGGACAGGGGGTTATCAGCCCCAGCATTTT,CASRTGGYQPQHF
NA,TRBJ1-3,NA,TRBV5-1,TGCGCCAGCACCCCAGGTCATACTCTCACGGGAAACACCATATATTTT,CASTPGHTLTGNTIYF
NA,TRBJ1-1,NA,TRBV27,TGTGCCAGCAGTATCGGGACTCACACTGAAGCTTTCTTT,CASSIGTHTEAFF
TRBD1,TRBJ2-5,few,TRBV25-1,TGTGCCAGCAGTGAGGGGACAGCCCAGTACTTC,CASSEGTAQYF
TRBD1,TRBJ1-2,once,TRBV12-3/TRBV12-4,TGTGCCAGCAGTGGGACAGCCTATGGCTACACCTTC,CASSGTAYGYTF
TRBD2,TRBJ2-1,NA,TRBV3-1/TRBV3-2,TGTGCCAGCAGCTCCACCAGACTAGCGGGACAGAATGAGCAGTTCTTC,CASSSTRLAGQNEQFF
NA,TRBJ2-6,NA,TRBV4-2,TGTGCCAGCAGCCAACGAATCGGAACAGGATGGGCCAACGTCCTGACTTTC,CASSQRIGTGWANVLTF
TRBD1,TRBJ2-7,few,TRBV5-4,TGTGCCAGCAGCTCAACAGGGGGTGGCGAGCAGTACTTC,CASSSTGGGEQYF
TRBD1,TRBJ1-3,NA,TRBV7-7,TGTGCCAGCAGCTTGACAGGGGACCCTGGAAACACCATATATTTT,CASSLTGDPGNTIYF
TRBD1,TRBJ2-2,NA,TRBV29-1,TGCAGCGCAGACAGGGGATCCACCGGGGAGCTGTTTTTT,CSADRGSTGELFF
NA,TRBJ2-7,NA,TRBV5-4,TGTGCCAGCAGCTCATTCCGGGGTTCCTACGAGCAGTACTTC,CASSSFRGSYEQYF
NA,TRBJ2-2,once,TRBV5-8,TGTGCCAGCAGCTTGAGGCTGCGAGCGCGCGGGGAGCTGTTTTTT,CASSLRLRARGELFF
TRBD1,TRBJ1-3,once,TRBV7-2,TGTGCCAGCAGCTCAGACGACAGGGGGTATGGAAACACCATATATTTT,CASSSDDRGYGNTIYF
NA,TRBJ2-2,NA,TRBV4-1,TGCGCCAGCAGCCAAGATTGGGGACAACACACCGGGGAGCTGTTTTTT,CASSQDWGQHTGELFF
NA,TRBJ1-6,NA,TRBV9,TGTGCCAGCAGCGCTACTAATTCACCCCTCCACTTT,CASSATNSPLHF
NA,TRBJ1-1,NA,TRBV6-5,TGTGCCAGCACCACTCCAGGGGTAAACGCTGAAGCTTTCTTT,CASTTPGVNAEAFF
TRBD1,TRBJ2-3,few,TRBV7-2,TGTGCCAGCAGCCCCGGGACAGGGTCTAGCACAGATACGCAGTATTTT,CASSPGTGSSTDTQYF
TRBD1,TRBJ1-2,NA,TRBV19,TGTGCCAGTAGTAACACCGACAGGGGTTCTTATGGCTACACCTTC,CASSNTDRGSYGYTF
TRBD1,TRBJ2-7,once,TRBV4-2,TGTGCCAGCAGCCAAGATCAACAGGGGGGTAAGCAGTACTTC,CASSQDQQGGKQYF
TRBD1,TRBJ1-4,NA,TRBV11-2,TGTGCCAGCAGCTTAGACCCCCGGAGGGACAGGGACGTTGGAAAACTGTTTTTT,CASSLDPRRDRDVGKLFF
TRBD1,TRBJ1-3,few,TRBV4-1,TGCGCCAGCAGCACTGACCAGGGGGCACCCATATATTTT,CASSTDQGAPIYF
TRBD2,TRBJ2-1,NA,TRBV6-5,TGTGCCAGCAGTTATGCGGGGGCCTACAATGAGCAGTTCTTC,CASSYAGAYNEQFF
TRBD2,TRBJ2-3,NA,TRBV7-2,TGTGCCAGCAGCCCCCAGCGGGGAGTCACAGATACGCAGTATTTT,CASSPQRGVTDTQYF
TRBD2,TRBJ2-1,NA,TRBV6-2/TRBV6-3,TGTGCCAGCACCCCTGGGGGAGGGCGTGAGCAGTTCTTC,CASTPGGGREQFF
NA,TRBJ2-3,few,TRBV30,TGTGCCTGGAGTCGTACAGATACGCAGTATTTT,CAWSRTDTQYF
NA,TRBJ1-2,NA,TRBV18,TGTGCCAGCTCACCACGAGCAGACACCCGTTATAATAACTATGGCTACACCTTC,CASSPRADTRYNNYGYTF
NA,TRBJ1-6,NA,TRBV18,TGTGCCAGCTCACCACGCAGGGTTGATTCACCCCTCCACTTT,CASSPRRVDSPLHF
TRBD1,TRBJ1-4,NA,TRBV6-2/TRBV6-3,TGTGCCAGCAGTTTCGGGACAGGGATCGAAAAACTGTTTTTT,CASSFGTGIEKLFF
TRBD2,TRBJ2-7,few,TRBV19,TGTGCCAGTAGTATCCTAGCGGGTCCCCACTCCTACGAGCAGTACTTC,CASSILAGPHSYEQYF
NA,TRBJ1-2,NA,TRBV4-2,TGTGCCAGCAGCCAAGATAGTCAGGGACTGGTCTATGGCTACACCTTC,CASSQDSQGLVYGYTF
NA,TRBJ2-2,many,TRBV7-3,TGTGCCAGCGGAGACAGGAACACCGGGGAGCTGTTTTTT,CASGDRNTGELFF
NA,TRBJ2-7,NA,TRBV6-5,TGTGCCAGCAGTAAGGGAGTCGAGCAGTACTTC,CASSKGVEQYF
TRBD1,TRBJ2-7,NA,TRBV27,TGTGCCAGCAGTAGAAGACCGACAGGGGGCGGGGAGCAGTACTTC,CASSRRPTGGGEQYF
NA,TRBJ1-1,NA,TRBV29-1,TGCAGCGTTGAAGTCCGGACTGAAGCTTTCTTT,CSVEVRTEAFF
NA,TRBJ1-6,NA,TRBV7-8,TGTGCCAGCAGACTTCGGACAGTAAATTCACCCCTCCACTTT,CASRLRTVNSPLHF
NA,TRBJ1-5,NA,TRBV18,TGTGCCAGCTCACCAAACAGGGGCAATCAGCCCCAGCATTTT,CASSPNRGNQPQHF
TRBD1,TRBJ2-1,NA,TRBV2,TGTGCCAGCAGTACCCCGGGACAGGGAGACAATGAGCAGTTCTTC,CASSTPGQGDNEQFF
TRBD1,TRBJ2-5,NA,TRBV5-6,TGTGCCAGCAGCAGCGACAGGGGGAGTTTTTCAAGGGAGACCCAGTACTTC,CASSSDRGSFSRETQYF
NA,TRBJ2-2,NA,TRBV27,TGTGCCAGCAGAGGGGTGGGCACCGGGGAGCTGTTTTTT,CASRGVGTGELFF
NA,TRBJ2-7,NA,TRBV9,TGTGCCAGCAGCGTAGTAGGGGACTCCGAGCAGTACTTC,CASSVVGDSEQYF
NA,TRBJ1-5,few,TRBV28,TGTGCCAGCCGAAAACAGGAAAATCAGCCCCAGCATTTT,CASRKQENQPQHF
NA,TRBJ1-4,NA,TRBV3-1/TRBV3-2,TGTGCCACGAATGGGCTAGGGGAGGGAGAAAAACTGTTTTTT,CATNGLGEGEKLFF